The following is a TCR beta chain sequence with its context. The antigen remains unidentified. TCRdb used MiXCR to reprocess the RT-PCR reads, holding one entry per CDR3 protein. The table records more than 550,000 distinct CDR3 sequences, over 9.5% of them present only once. This entry belongs to a study of response to subunit inactivated influenza vaccine. The germline V gene has CDR1 SGDLS and CDR2 YYNGEE. Trimming pared 4 bases from V and 6 bases from J, leaving 10 bases between. The length of the CDR3 is 12 residues. Study-wide points: It was the authors' suggestion that each seasonal influenza vaccination recruits few new T cells.

This chain uses TRBV9 with TRBJ1-2, with no clear D. The sequence derives from a man aged 50-60 years who received an inactivated influenza vaccine. The sample in question was PBMCs from blood, obtained on the day of vaccination. The CDR3 protein is CASSPSTDGYTF. In nucleotides, the CDR3 is TGTGCCAGCAGCCCCTCGACGGATGGCTACACCTTC.